These 5 T cell receptor beta chains were all obtained from the same sample, sequenced in a study of T-cell reconstitution after alpha-beta-depleted transplantation in children. Preparation of the TCRbeta library used unique molecular identifiers. TCRdb itself ran the PCR reads through MiXCR, one entry per CDR3 protein. This table holds some 300,000 distinct CDR3 sequences, 10% found once. The input for sequencing was PBMCs from the stem cell graft donor, taken from the stem cell graft. These receptor sequences come from a human donor who donated a stem cell graft to a child with acute lymphoblastic leukemia.

This clonotype was picked up a small number of times. The J gene is TRBJ2-7, the V gene TRBV12-3 or TRBV12-4; D remains unclear. V was cut by 7 bases and J by 0 bases, with 13 bases left in between. The CDR3 is made up of 14 amino acids. Here the CDR3 reads CASTTGHSSYEQYF. The CDR3 DNA reads as TGTGCCAGCACCACGGGTCACAGCTCCTACGAGCAGTACTTC.

The chain employs TRBV20-1 and TRBJ2-5; the match to TRBD1 covers 8 bases. V trimming: 5 bases; J trimming: 1 base; junction bases outside the gene matches: 3. The CDR3 spans 13 residues. Per the germline V gene, CDR1 is DFQATT and CDR2 is SNEGSKA (reference sequence). The CDR3 spells CSAEGQGQETQYF. The CDR3 bases are TGCAGTGCTGAAGGACAGGGCCAAGAGACCCAGTACTTC.

In this sample, this clonotype turned up a few times. The chain employs TRBV20-1 and TRBJ2-1; D uncertain. The CDR3 runs to 10 residues. CDR1 and CDR2 from the germline V gene are DFQATT and SNEGSKA (reference sequence). The V end was cut by 5 bases, the J end by 5 bases, with 4 bases between. CDR3 bases: TGCAGTGCTGCCGACAATGAGCAGTTCTTC. It translates to CSAADNEQFF.

This clonotype was detected only a few times. V and J are TRBV19 and TRBJ2-3, with D possibly TRBD2 on 5 matching bases. This CDR3 comprises 13 residues. Germline V gene lookup returns CDR1 LNHDA and CDR2 SQIVND (reference sequence). The ends were cut back, 6 bases at V and 5 bases at J, with 12 bases in the middle. The CDR3 here is CASRELGEDTQYF. DNA for the CDR3: TGTGCCAGTAGGGAACTAGGTGAAGATACGCAGTATTTT.

This clonotype occurred a few times. The chain has TRBV20-1 and TRBJ2-3, with TRBD1 matching 7 bases. Germline CDR1 DFQATT, CDR2 SNEGSKA (reference sequence). The CDR3 loop spans 15 amino acids. The J segment lost 3 bases and the V segment lost 6 bases, leaving 12 bases of the junction unmatched. The CDR3 bases are TGCAGTGCCGCCAATAGACAGGGATCAACAGATACGCAGTATTTT. Its translation is CSAANRQGSTDTQYF.